This T cell receptor (beta chain) was obtained from a study of shared clonotypes between healthy human individuals. The V gene end was trimmed by 5 bases and the J gene end by 8 bases; junction bases not matched to a gene: 11. The CDR3 extends over 16 amino acids. Per germline, CDR1 SNHLY and CDR2 FYNNEI. Naive CD8 cells comprised CD45RO-negative, CCR7-positively selected cells, excluding terminally differentiated effector memory CD45RA+ cells. Replicate sorted-subset PCRs were loaded with around 220 ng DNA, 30,000 or so T cell genomes. How the authors handled the data: Owing to the provision of junction-only sequences devoid of quality scores by immunoSEQ, filtering differed. Profiled with immunoSEQ multiplex PCR; TCRdb holds only in-frame clones, not every one. V, J and clone size are taken as reported in that table, and D and trimming were inferred from the DNA itself. The sample lists around 650,000 clones, 95% to 96% seen once, with 0.11% in the top ten.

The chain links TRBV2 to TRBJ2-4; 11 nucleotides match TRBD2. This TCR was sampled from a woman in her 30s in good health. The sample was naive CD8+ T cells sorted from blood. The CDR3 region is CASSPMTSGERDIQYF. The CDR3 DNA sequence: TGTGCCAGCAGTCCGATGACTAGCGGGGAGAGGGACATTCAGTACTTC. The whole variable domain, filled in from reference TRBV2 and TRBJ2-4, reads EPEVTQTPSHQVTQMGQEVILRCVPISNHLYFYWYRQILGQKVEFLVSFYNNEISEKSEIFDDQFSVERPDGSNFTLKIRSTKLEDSAMYFCASSPMTSGERDIQYFGAGTRLSVL.